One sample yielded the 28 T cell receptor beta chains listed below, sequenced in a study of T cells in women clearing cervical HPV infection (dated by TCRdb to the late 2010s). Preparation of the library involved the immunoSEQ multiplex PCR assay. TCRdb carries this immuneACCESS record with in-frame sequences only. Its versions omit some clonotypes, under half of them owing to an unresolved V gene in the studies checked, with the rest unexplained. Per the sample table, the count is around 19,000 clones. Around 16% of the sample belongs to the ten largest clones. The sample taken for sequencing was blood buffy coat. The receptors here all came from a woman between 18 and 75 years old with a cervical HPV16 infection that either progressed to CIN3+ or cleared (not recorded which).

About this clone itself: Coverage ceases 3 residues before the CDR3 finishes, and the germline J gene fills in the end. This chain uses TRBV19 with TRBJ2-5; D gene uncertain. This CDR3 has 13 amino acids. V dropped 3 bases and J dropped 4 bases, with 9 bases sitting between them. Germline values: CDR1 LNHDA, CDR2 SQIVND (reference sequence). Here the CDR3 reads CASSIGGGETQYF. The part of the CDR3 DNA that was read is TGTGCCAGTAGTATTGGTGGCGGAGAGACC. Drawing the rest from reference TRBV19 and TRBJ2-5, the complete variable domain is DGGITQSPKYLFRKEGQNVTLSCEQNLNHDAMYWYRQDPGQGLRLIYYSQIVNDFQKGDIAEGYSVSREKKESFPLTVTSAQKNPTAFYLCASSIGGGETQYFGPGTRLLVL.

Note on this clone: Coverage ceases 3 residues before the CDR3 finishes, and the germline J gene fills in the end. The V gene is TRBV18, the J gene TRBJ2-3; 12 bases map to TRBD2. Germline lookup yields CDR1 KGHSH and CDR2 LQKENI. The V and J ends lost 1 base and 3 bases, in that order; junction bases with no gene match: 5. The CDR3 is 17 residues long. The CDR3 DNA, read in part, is TGTGCCAGCTCACCACTTGCTAGCGGGGGGGCAACAGATACG. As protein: CASSPLASGGATDT. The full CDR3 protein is CASSPLASGGATDTQYF.

The CDR3: CASSPHDRVREKLFF. The sequenced CDR3 bases are TGTGCCAGCAGCCCCCACGACAGGGTTAGGGAAAAG. The chain uses TRBV7-9 and TRBJ2-2; 7 positions agree with TRBD1. The CDR3 is cut off 3 residues early in the read; its end comes from the germline J gene. Looked up from germline, CDR1 is SEHNR and CDR2 is FQNEAQ (reference sequence). The CDR3 has 15 residues.

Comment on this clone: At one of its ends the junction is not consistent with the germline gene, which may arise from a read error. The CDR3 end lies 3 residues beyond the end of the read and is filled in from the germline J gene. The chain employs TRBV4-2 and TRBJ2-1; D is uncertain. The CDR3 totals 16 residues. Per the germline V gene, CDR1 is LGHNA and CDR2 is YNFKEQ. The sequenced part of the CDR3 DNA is TGCGCCAGCAGCCAAGATCGTTTGTCGGCCTACAATGAG. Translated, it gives CASSQDRLSAYNE. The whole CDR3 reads CASSQDRLSAYNEQFF.

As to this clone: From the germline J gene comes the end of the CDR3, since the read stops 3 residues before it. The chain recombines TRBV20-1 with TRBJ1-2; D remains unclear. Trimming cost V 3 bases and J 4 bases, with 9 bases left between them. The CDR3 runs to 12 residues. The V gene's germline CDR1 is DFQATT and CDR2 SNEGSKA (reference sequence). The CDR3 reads CSASGLSYGYTF. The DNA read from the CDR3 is TGCAGTGCTAGCGGACTGAGCTATGGC.

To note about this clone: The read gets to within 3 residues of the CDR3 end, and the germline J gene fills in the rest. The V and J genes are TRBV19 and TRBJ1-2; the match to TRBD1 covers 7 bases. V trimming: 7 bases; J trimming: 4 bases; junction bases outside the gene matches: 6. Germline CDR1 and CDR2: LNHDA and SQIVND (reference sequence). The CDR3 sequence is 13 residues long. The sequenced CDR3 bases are TGTGCCAGTATGGGGGACAGATTCTATGGC. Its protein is CASMGDRFYG. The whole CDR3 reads CASMGDRFYGYTF.

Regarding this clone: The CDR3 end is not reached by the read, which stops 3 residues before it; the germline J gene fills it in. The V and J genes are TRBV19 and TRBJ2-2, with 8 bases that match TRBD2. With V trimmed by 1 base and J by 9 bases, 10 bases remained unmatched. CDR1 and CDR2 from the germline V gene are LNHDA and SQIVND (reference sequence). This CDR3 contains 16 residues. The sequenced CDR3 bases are TGTGCCAGTAGTATAGCGCGACCGGGACTAGAGCGGGAG. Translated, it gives CASSIARPGLERE. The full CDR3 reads CASSIARPGLERELFF. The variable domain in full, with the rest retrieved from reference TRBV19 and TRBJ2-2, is DGGITQSPKYLFRKEGQNVTLSCEQNLNHDAMYWYRQDPGQGLRLIYYSQIVNDFQKGDIAEGYSVSREKKESFPLTVTSAQKNPTAFYLCASSIARPGLERELFFGEGSRLTVL.

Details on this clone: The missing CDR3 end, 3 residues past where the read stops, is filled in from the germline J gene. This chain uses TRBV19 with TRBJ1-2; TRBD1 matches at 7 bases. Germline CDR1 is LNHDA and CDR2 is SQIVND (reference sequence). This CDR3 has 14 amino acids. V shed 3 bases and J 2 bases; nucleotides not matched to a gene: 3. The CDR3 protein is CASSILTGNYGYTF. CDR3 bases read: TGTGCCAGTAGTATTTTGACAGGGAACTATGGC.

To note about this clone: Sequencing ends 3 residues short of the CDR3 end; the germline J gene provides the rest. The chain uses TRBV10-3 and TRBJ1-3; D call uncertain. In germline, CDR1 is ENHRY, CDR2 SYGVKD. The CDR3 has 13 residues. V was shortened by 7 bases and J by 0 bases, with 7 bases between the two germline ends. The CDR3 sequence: CAITTGSGNTIYF. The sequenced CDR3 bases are TGTGCCATCACTACCGGCTCTGGAAACACC.

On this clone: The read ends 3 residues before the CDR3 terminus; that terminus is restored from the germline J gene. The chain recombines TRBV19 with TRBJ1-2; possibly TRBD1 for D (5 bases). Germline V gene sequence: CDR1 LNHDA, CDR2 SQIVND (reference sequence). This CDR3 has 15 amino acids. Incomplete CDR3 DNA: TGTGCCAGTAGTATTTTACTAGCGGGGGTCCGCGAC. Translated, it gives CASSILLAGVRD. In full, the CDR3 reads CASSILLAGVRDYTF. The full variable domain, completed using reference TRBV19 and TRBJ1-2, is DGGITQSPKYLFRKEGQNVTLSCEQNLNHDAMYWYRQDPGQGLRLIYYSQIVNDFQKGDIAEGYSVSREKKESFPLTVTSAQKNPTAFYLCASSILLAGVRDYTFGSGTRLTVV.

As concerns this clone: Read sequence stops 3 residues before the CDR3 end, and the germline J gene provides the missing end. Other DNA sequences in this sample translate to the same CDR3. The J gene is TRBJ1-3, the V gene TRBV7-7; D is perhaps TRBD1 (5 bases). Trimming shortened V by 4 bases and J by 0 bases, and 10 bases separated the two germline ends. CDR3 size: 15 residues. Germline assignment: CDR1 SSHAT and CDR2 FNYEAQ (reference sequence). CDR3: CASSSGENSGNTIYF. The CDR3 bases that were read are TGTGCCAGCAGCTCGGGGGAGAACTCTGGAAACACC. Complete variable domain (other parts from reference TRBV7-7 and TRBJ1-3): GAGVSQSPRYKVTKRGQDVTLRCDPISSHATLYWYQQALGQGPEFLTYFNYEAQPDKSGLPSDRFSAERPEGSISTLTIQRTEQRDSAMYRCASSSGENSGNTIYFGEGSWLTVV.

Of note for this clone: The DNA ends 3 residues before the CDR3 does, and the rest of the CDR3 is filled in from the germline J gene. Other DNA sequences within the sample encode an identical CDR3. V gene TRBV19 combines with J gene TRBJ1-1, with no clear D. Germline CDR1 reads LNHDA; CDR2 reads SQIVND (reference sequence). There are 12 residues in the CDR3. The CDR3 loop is CASSISRRVAFF. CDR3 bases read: TGTGCCAGTAGTATCAGTAGGCGGGTG.

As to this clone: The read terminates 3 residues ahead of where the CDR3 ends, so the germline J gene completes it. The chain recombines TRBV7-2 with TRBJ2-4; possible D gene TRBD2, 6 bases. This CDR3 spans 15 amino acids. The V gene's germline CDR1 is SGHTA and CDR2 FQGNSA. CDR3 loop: CASSPLGAGNQPQYF. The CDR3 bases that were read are TGTGCCAGCAGCCCTTTAGGTGCGGGGAATCAGCCT.

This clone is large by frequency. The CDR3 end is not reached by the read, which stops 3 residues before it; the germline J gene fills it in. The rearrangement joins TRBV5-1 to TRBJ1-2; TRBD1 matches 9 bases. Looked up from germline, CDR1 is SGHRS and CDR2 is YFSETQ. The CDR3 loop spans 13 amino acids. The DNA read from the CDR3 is TGCGCCAGCAGCCTGGGACAGGGCGACGGC. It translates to CASSLGQGDG. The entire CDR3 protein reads CASSLGQGDGYTF. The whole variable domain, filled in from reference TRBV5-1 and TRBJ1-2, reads KAGVTQTPRYLIKTRGQQVTLSCSPISGHRSVSWYQQTPGQGLQFLFEYFSETQRNKGNFPGRFSGRQFSNSRSEMNVSTLELGDSALYLCASSLGQGDGYTFGSGTRLTVV.

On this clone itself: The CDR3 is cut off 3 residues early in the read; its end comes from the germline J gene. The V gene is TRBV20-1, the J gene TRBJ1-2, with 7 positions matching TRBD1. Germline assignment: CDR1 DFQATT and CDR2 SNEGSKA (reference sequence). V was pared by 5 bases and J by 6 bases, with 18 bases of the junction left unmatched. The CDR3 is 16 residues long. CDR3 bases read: TGCAGTGCTGCCCAAAAAGGGGGCAGGGTAGGTAATGGC. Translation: CSAAQKGGRVGNG. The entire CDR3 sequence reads CSAAQKGGRVGNGYTF.

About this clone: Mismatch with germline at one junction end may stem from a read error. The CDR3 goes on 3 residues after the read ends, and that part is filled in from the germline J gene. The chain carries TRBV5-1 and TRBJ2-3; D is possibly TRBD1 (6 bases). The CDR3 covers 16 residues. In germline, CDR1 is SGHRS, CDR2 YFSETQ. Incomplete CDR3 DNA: TGCGCCAACAGCTTGCCAGGACAGATGAGGGGAGATACG. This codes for CANSLPGQMRGDT. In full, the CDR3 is CANSLPGQMRGDTQYF. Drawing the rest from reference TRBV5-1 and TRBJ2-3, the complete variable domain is KAGVTQTPRYLIKTRGQQVTLSCSPISGHRSVSWYQQTPGQGLQFLFEYFSETQRNKGNFPGRFSGRQFSNSRSEMNVSTLELGDSALYLCANSLPGQMRGDTQYFGPGTRLTVL.

CDR3 residues: CSARSQMILDEQFF. The CDR3 DNA, read in part, is TGCAGTGCTAGGAGTCAGATGATTCTCGATGAG. This chain uses TRBV20-1 with TRBJ2-1; D is uncertain. The read ends 3 residues before the CDR3 terminus; that terminus is restored from the germline J gene. CDR1 and CDR2 from the germline V gene are DFQATT and SNEGSKA (reference sequence). The V gene lost 3 bases and the J gene lost 8 bases, with 17 bases spanning the gap. CDR3 size: 14 residues.

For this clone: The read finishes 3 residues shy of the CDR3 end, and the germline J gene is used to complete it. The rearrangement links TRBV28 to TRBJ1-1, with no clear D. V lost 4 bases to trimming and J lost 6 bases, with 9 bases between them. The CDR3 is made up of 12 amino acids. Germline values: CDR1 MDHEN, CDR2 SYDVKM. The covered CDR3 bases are TGTGCCAGCAGTTCCTTAGGGCCTGAA. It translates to CASSSLGPE. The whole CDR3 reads CASSSLGPEAFF.

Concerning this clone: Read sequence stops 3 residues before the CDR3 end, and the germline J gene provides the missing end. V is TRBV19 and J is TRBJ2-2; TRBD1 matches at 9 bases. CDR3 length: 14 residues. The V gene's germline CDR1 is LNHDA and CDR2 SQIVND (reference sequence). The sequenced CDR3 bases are TGTGCCAGTAGTATTTACAGGGGGCCTGAAAAG. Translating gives CASSIYRGPEK. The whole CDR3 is CASSIYRGPEKLFF.

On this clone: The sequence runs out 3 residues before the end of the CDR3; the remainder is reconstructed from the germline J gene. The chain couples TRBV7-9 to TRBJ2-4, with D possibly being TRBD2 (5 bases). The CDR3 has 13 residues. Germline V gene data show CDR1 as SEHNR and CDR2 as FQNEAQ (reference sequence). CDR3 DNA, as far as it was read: TGTGCCAGCATCCCTTTAGCGAACTATGGT. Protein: CASIPLANYG. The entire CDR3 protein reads CASIPLANYGQYF.

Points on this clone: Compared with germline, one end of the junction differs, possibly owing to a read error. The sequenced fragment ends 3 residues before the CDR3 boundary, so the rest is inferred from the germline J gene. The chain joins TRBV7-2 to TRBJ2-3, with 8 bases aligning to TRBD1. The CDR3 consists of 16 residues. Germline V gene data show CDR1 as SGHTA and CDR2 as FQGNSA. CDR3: CASSLAPPGGADTQYF. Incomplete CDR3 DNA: TGTGCCAGCAGCCTAGCCCCCCCAGGGGGCGCCGATACG.

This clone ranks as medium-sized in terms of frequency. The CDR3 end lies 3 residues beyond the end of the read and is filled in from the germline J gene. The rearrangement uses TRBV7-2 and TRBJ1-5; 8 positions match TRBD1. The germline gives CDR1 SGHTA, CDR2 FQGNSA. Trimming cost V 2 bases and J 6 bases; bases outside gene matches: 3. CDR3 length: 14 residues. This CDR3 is CASSLQGAFQPQHF. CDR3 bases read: TGTGCCAGCAGCTTACAGGGGGCGTTTCAGCCC.

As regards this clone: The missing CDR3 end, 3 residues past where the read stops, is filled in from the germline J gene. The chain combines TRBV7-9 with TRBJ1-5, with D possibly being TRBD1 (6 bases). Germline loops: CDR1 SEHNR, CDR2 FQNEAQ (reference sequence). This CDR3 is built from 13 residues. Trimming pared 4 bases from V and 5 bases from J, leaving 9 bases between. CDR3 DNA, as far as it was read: TGTGCCAGCAGCTGGACAGAGGATCAGCCC. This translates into CASSWTEDQP. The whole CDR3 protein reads CASSWTEDQPQHF.

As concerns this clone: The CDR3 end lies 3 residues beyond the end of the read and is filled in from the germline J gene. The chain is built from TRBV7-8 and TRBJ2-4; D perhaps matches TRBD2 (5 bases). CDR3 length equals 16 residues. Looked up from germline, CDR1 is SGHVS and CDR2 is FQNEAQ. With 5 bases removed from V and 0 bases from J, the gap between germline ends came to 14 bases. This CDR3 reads CASSELGPLAKNIQYF. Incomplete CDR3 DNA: TGTGCCAGCAGCGAACTAGGGCCATTAGCCAAAAACATT.

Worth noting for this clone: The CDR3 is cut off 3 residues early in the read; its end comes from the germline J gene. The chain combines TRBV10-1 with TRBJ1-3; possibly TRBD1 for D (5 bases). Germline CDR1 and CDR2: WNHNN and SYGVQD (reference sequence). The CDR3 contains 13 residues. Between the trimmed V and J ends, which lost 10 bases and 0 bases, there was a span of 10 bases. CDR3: CATDSPSGNTIYF. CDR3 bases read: TGCGCCACCGACAGTCCCTCTGGAAACACC.

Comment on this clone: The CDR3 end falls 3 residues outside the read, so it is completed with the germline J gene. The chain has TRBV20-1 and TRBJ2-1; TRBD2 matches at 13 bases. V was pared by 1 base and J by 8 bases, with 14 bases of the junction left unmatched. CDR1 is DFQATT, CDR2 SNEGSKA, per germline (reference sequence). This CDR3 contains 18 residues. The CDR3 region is CSARGALLAGGSGDEQFF. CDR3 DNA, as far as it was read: TGCAGTGCTAGAGGGGCCTTACTAGCGGGGGGGAGTGGGGATGAG.

The DNA read from the CDR3 is TGTGCCAGCAGCTTAACAGGGAACTATGGC. This translates into CASSLTGNYG. The full CDR3 protein reads CASSLTGNYGYTF. The chain uses TRBV13 and TRBJ1-2; D possibly corresponds to TRBD1 (6 bases). The read is 3 residues too short to cover the CDR3 end, so that end is filled in from the germline J gene. There are 13 residues in the CDR3. The V gene lost 2 bases and the J gene lost 2 bases, with 6 bases spanning the gap. CDR1 PRHDT and CDR2 FYEKMQ come from the germline V gene (reference sequence).

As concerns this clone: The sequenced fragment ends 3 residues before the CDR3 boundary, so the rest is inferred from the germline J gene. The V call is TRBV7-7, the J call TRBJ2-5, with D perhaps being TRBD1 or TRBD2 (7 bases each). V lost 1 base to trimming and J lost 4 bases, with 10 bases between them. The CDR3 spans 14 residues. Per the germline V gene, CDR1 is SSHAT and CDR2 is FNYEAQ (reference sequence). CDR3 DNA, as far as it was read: TGTGCCAGCAGCTTAGGGGAGGGGGCAGAGACC. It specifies CASSLGEGAET. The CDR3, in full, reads CASSLGEGAETQYF.